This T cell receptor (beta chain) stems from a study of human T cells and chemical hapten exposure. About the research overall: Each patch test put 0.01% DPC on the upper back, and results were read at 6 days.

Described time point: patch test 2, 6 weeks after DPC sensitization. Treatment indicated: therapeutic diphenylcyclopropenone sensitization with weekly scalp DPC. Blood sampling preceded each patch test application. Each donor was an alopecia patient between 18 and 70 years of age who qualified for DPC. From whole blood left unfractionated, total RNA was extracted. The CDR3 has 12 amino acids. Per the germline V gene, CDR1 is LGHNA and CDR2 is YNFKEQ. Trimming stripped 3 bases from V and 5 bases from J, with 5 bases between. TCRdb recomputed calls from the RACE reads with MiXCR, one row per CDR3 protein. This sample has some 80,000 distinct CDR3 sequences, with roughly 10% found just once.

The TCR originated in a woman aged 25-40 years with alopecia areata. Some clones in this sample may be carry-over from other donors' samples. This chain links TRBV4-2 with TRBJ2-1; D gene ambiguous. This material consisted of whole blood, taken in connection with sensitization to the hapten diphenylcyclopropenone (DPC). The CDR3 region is CASSHGNNEQFF. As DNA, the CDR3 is TGTGCCAGCAGCCATGGGAACAATGAGCAGTTCTTC.